One sample yielded the 4 T cell receptor beta chains listed below, sequenced in a study of beta chain features in type 1 diabetes. Study-wide results and caveats: People with Type 1 diabetes carried modestly yet significantly shorter TCRB CDR3s in all four CD4+ subsets.

No antigens are known for them. Isolated RNA was reverse transcribed in full, so expressed TCRB transcripts were sequenced. Libraries were prepared by immunoSEQ multiplex PCR; TCRdb keeps only in-frame clonotypes and omits some of them. Of a few hundred thousand clones listed, 24% are singletons. Input material: naive CD4+ T cells from blood. Source of these receptors: a woman between 25 and 40 years old with type 1 diabetes.

The chain is built from TRBV28 and TRBJ2-1, with D tentatively TRBD1 (5 bases). V was clipped by 4 bases and J by 10 bases, with 11 bases between them. The CDR3 spans 12 residues. Germline V gene lookup returns CDR1 MDHEN and CDR2 SYDVKM. As DNA, the CDR3 is TGTGCCAGCAGTTATGGACACCGAGAGCAGTTCTTC. Its translation is CASSYGHREQFF. The full variable domain, its missing parts supplied by reference TRBV28 and TRBJ2-1, is DVKVTQSSRYLVKRTGEKVFLECVQDMDHENMFWYRQDPGLGLRLIYFSYDVKMKEKGDIPEGYSVSREKKERFSLILESASTNQTSMYLCASSYGHREQFFGPGTRLTVL.

This clone was seen a few times. J is TRBJ2-7 and V is TRBV4-2; 11 nucleotides align to TRBD2. CDR1 and CDR2 from the germline V gene are LGHNA and YNFKEQ. V lost 4 bases to trimming and J lost 2 bases; unmatched junction nucleotides: 10. CDR3 length: 17 amino acids. The chain's CDR3 is CASSRSLAGGVPYEQYF. In DNA form, the CDR3 reads TGTGCCAGCAGCCGCTCCTTAGCGGGAGGGGTTCCCTACGAGCAGTACTTC.

This clone was observed a handful of times. This chain links TRBV15 with TRBJ2-7; 7 bases match TRBD2. The length of the CDR3 is 15 residues. Germline lookup yields CDR1 LNHNV and CDR2 YYDKDF (reference sequence). With V trimmed by 0 bases and J by 1 base, 3 bases remained unmatched. The CDR3 sequence is CATSRDPAGSYEQYF. CDR3 DNA sequence: TGTGCCACCAGCAGAGACCCAGCGGGGTCCTACGAGCAGTACTTC.

This clone was counted between two and nine times. V gene TRBV30 combines with J gene TRBJ2-1; D not certain. Germline CDR1 is GTSNPN and CDR2 is SVGIG (reference sequence). Trimming left V 2 bases short and J 4 bases short, with 12 bases between. The CDR3 runs to 14 residues. CDR3 sequence: CAWSSSPGYNEQFF. The CDR3 DNA sequence: TGTGCCTGGAGTTCCTCGCCAGGTTACAATGAGCAGTTCTTC.